This TCR beta chain was identified in a study of T cells after yellow fever vaccination. This clonotype was found a few times. A single record per CDR3 protein comes from TCRdb applying MiXCR to the 5' RACE reads. This table has about 180,000 distinct CDR3 sequences, 6.2% appearing once. In germline, CDR1 is LGHNA, CDR2 YSLEER. The trim removed 4 bases at V and 5 bases at J, leaving 5 bases unmatched. The CDR3 contains 15 residues. The sequenced sample was CD4+ T cells sorted from PBMCs, obtained on the day of the first yellow fever vaccination. This chain connects TRBV4-3 to TRBJ1-5; TRBD1 matches 10 bases. The clonotype originates from a man aged 18 to 30 who received the YFV17D yellow fever vaccine. CDR3 sequence (DNA): TGCGCCAGCAGCCGCGGGACAGGGGTGGATCAGCCCCAGCATTTT. Its translation is CASSRGTGVDQPQHF.